One and the same sample provided the 11 T cell receptor beta chains below, sequenced in a study of cytomegalovirus exposure and HLA in healthy donors. The protocol was immunoSEQ multiplex PCR, while the TCRdb copy is restricted to in-frame clones and leaves out a portion. The sample records some 180,000 clones, 86% being singletons. Sequenced: PBMCs. All receptors derive from a man aged 30 to 45 in good health and CMV-seropositive.

This CDR3 is CASSLGNSGLTGELFF. CDR3 DNA: TGTGCCAGCAGCTTAGGAAATAGCGGCCTCACCGGGGAGCTGTTTTTT. The J gene is TRBJ2-2, the V gene TRBV7-3, with D possibly matching TRBD2 (6 bases). Germline CDR1 SGHTA, CDR2 FQGTGA. Trimming removed 2 bases at V and 4 bases at J, with 14 bases between. The length of the CDR3 is 16 residues.

The chain combines TRBV28 with TRBJ1-1; D ambiguous. V lost 2 bases, J lost 10 bases, and 17 bases lay in between. The CDR3 extends over 14 amino acids. CDR1 and CDR2 (germline): MDHEN, SYDVKM. The CDR3 DNA sequence: TGTGCCAGCAGTTTACCTTATTCGGGGAAGGTAGCTTTCTTT. Translating gives CASSLPYSGKVAFF.

The chain has TRBV30 and TRBJ2-7; 11 bases are shared with TRBD2. Germline V gene lookup returns CDR1 GTSNPN and CDR2 SVGIG (reference sequence). The ends lost 0 bases at V and 7 bases at J; junction bases unmatched: 8. The CDR3 sequence is 15 residues long. CDR3 amino acids: CAWSVPLAGGLEQYF. Here the CDR3 DNA reads TGTGCCTGGAGTGTACCGCTAGCGGGGGGCCTGGAGCAGTACTTC. The complete variable domain, with remaining parts taken from reference TRBV30 and TRBJ2-7, reads SQTIHQWPATLVQPVGSPLSLECTVEGTSNPNLYWYRQAAGRGLQLLFYSVGIGQISSEVPQNLSASRPQDRQFILSSKKLLLSDSGFYLCAWSVPLAGGLEQYFGPGTRLTVT.

This clone was seen a handful of times. V usage is TRBV30 and J usage is TRBJ2-2; the D is unclear. This CDR3 comprises 14 residues. Trimming left V 2 bases short and J 3 bases short, with 10 bases between. Germline-derived CDR1 and CDR2 are GTSNPN and SVGIG (reference sequence). The CDR3 DNA reads as TGTGCCTGGAGTCCCCTGGTCGACACCGGGGAGCTGTTTTTT. The encoded protein is CAWSPLVDTGELFF.

The gene calls are TRBV4-1 and TRBJ2-1; 9 bases align to TRBD1. The CDR3 extends over 14 amino acids. Germline V gene data show CDR1 as MGHRA and CDR2 as YSYEKL. Trimming took 5 bases from V and 15 from J; bases not matched to a gene: 14. In DNA form, the CDR3 reads TGCGCCAGCAGCGGGACAGGGAGATTGGAGCCCCCGTTCTTC. This codes for CASSGTGRLEPPFF.

This clone was recorded a few times. This chain uses TRBV18 with TRBJ2-3; D is ambiguous. With 4 bases removed from V and 4 bases from J, the gap between germline ends came to 12 bases. Germline loops: CDR1 KGHSH, CDR2 LQKENI. The CDR3 is made up of 14 amino acids. CDR3 protein: CASSQDGQADTQYF. The CDR3 region has the DNA TGTGCCAGCTCACAAGACGGGCAGGCAGATACGCAGTATTTT.

This clone was seen just once. This chain links TRBV11-2 with TRBJ2-1; 8 nucleotides agree with TRBD2. Germline values: CDR1 SGHAT, CDR2 FQNNGV. After removal of 4 bases from V and 5 bases from J, the junction contained 7 bases not matched to a gene. The length of the CDR3 is 15 residues. The chain's CDR3 is CASSYGSGTNNEQFF. CDR3 nucleotides: TGTGCCAGCAGCTACGGTAGCGGGACTAACAATGAGCAGTTCTTC.

This sequence joins TRBV7-9 and TRBJ1-1; no definite D call. CDR3 length: 14 residues. V was cut by 3 bases and J by 1 base, with 9 bases left in between. Germline loops: CDR1 SEHNR, CDR2 FQNEAQ (reference sequence). The CDR3 loop reads CASSLSTPNTEAFF. In DNA, the CDR3 is TGTGCCAGCAGCTTGAGCACACCGAACACTGAAGCTTTCTTT. Variable domain in full (rest from reference TRBV7-9 and TRBJ1-1): DTGVSQNPRHKITKRGQNVTFRCDPISEHNRLYWYRQTLGQGPEFLTYFQNEAQLEKSRLLSDRFSAERPKGSFSTLEIQRTEQGDSAMYLCASSLSTPNTEAFFGQGTRLTVV.

The V and J genes are TRBV27 and TRBJ2-7; tentatively, D is TRBD1 (6 bases). This CDR3 spans 12 amino acids. V was cut by 7 bases and J by 2 bases, with 9 bases left in between. Germline V gene lookup returns CDR1 MNHEY and CDR2 SMNVEV (reference sequence). The CDR3 protein is CASIGGAYEQYF. Written as DNA, the CDR3 is TGTGCCAGCATAGGGGGTGCCTACGAGCAGTACTTC.

The chain uses TRBV27 and TRBJ2-1; TRBD1 is a possible D gene (6 bases). Germline V gene lookup returns CDR1 MNHEY and CDR2 SMNVEV (reference sequence). The germline V and J ends were trimmed by 5 bases and 8 bases, with 19 bases remaining between them. CDR3 length: 15 amino acids. The CDR3 reads CASSQTGFVVDEQFF. The CDR3 region has the DNA TGTGCCAGCAGTCAGACAGGTTTTGTCGTCGATGAGCAGTTCTTC.

The CDR3 nucleotides read TGCGCCAGCAGCCAGTTTACCGGGACAGTAGACACTGAAGCTTTCTTT. Translating it yields CASSQFTGTVDTEAFF. This chain uses TRBV4-3 with TRBJ1-1; 7 nucleotides match TRBD1. This CDR3 spans 16 amino acids. Germline CDR1 reads LGHNA; CDR2 reads YSLEER. V lost 3 bases and J lost 3; bases outside the gene matches: 10.